The 30 T cell receptor beta chains listed next were all sequenced from one sample in a study of cytomegalovirus exposure and HLA in healthy donors. It was with 60 Vbeta and 13 Jbeta primers that the PCR ran. TCRdb's table, derived via immunoSEQ multiplex PCR, lists solely in-frame clones and lacks some. Recorded for this sample: tens of thousands of clones. Input material: PBMCs. Every receptor here comes from a man in his forties or fifties in good health and CMV-seronegative.

The genes are TRBV27 and TRBJ2-5; the match to TRBD2 covers 7 bases. CDR1 and CDR2 from the germline V gene are MNHEY and SMNVEV (reference sequence). The CDR3 totals 20 residues. V lost 5 bases to trimming and J lost 0 bases; unmatched junction nucleotides: 21. CDR3 in DNA: TGTGCCAGCAGTCGCCGATTTTCGTCGCGTCCAGCGGGGTACCAAGAGACCCAGTACTTC. Protein sequence: CASSRRFSSRPAGYQETQYF.

V is TRBV18 and J is TRBJ1-2; 7 positions match TRBD1. V shed 3 bases, J shed 2 bases, and the junction held 3 bases outside the gene matches. The CDR3 runs 14 residues. Germline V lookup: CDR1 KGHSH, CDR2 LQKENI. This CDR3 reads CASSPRDRNYGYTF. The DNA of the CDR3 is TGTGCCAGCTCACCCCGGGACAGAAACTATGGCTACACCTTC.

This chain joins TRBV7-2 and TRBJ1-5; TRBD1 is a possible D gene (6 bases). CDR3 length: 14 residues. Trimming cost V 5 bases and J 6 bases, with 14 bases left between them. Germline lookup yields CDR1 SGHTA and CDR2 FQGNSA. CDR3 sequence: CASSAGTTPQPQHF. CDR3 sequence (DNA): TGTGCCAGCAGCGCCGGGACAACACCTCAGCCCCAGCATTTT.

The chain employs TRBV20-1 and TRBJ1-2, with D tentatively TRBD1 (5 bases). The CDR3 is 11 amino acids. Trimming stripped 4 bases from V and 4 bases from J, with 7 bases between. Germline V CDR1 and CDR2: DFQATT, SNEGSKA (reference sequence). The CDR3 protein is CSATRAYGYTF. The CDR3 DNA sequence: TGCAGTGCTACCAGGGCCTATGGCTACACCTTC.

The chain links TRBV14 to TRBJ2-7; D gene unclear. Germline loops: CDR1 SGHDN, CDR2 FVKESK. Trimming cost V 4 bases and J 6 bases, with 13 bases left between them. This CDR3 is 13 amino acids long. CDR3 protein: CASSPSGSVEQYF. The CDR3 nucleotides read TGTGCCAGCAGCCCTTCAGGCTCGGTCGAGCAGTACTTC.

V and J are TRBV5-1 and TRBJ2-7; D unclear. V was cut by 8 bases and J by 3 bases, with 12 bases left in between. The V gene's germline CDR1 is SGHRS and CDR2 YFSETQ. CDR3 length equals 12 residues. The CDR3 reads CASSSQFYEQYF. Written as DNA, the CDR3 is TGCGCCAGTTCTAGTCAGTTCTACGAGCAGTACTTC.

The rearrangement links TRBV4-1 to TRBJ1-3, with D unclear. The CDR3 length is 17 residues. CDR1 is MGHRA and CDR2 is YSYEKL in the germline V gene. Trimming took 5 bases from V and 0 from J, leaving 17 bases between them. The CDR3 DNA sequence: TGCGCCAGCAGCTATCCGGGTAGGACTTTCTCTGGAAACACCATATATTTT. Translating it yields CASSYPGRTFSGNTIYF.

The chain joins TRBV9 to TRBJ1-6; TRBD1 agrees at 9 bases. V shed 5 bases, J shed 6 bases, and the junction held 9 bases outside the gene matches. Germline V gene sequence: CDR1 SGDLS, CDR2 YYNGEE. This CDR3 has 16 amino acids. The CDR3, as DNA: TGTGCCAGCAGTGCCTTGGGACAGGGCGGTAATTCACCCCTCCACTTT. Its translation: CASSALGQGGNSPLHF.

This chain uses TRBV4-2 with TRBJ1-1, with 7 bases fitting TRBD1. The CDR3 is 15 residues long. Trimming removed 2 bases from V and 4 bases from J; junction bases left unmatched: 7. Germline assignment: CDR1 LGHNA and CDR2 YNFKEQ. The CDR3 sequence is CASSQSGTAGTEAFF. CDR3 sequence (DNA): TGTGCCAGCAGCCAATCTGGGACAGCGGGCACTGAAGCTTTCTTT.

The chain links TRBV25-1 to TRBJ1-4; TRBD1 matches 10 bases. The V gene end was trimmed by 4 bases and the J gene end by 8 bases; junction bases not matched to a gene: 10. This CDR3 has 16 residues. Germline V gene data show CDR1 as MGHDK and CDR2 as SYGVNS. CDR3 loop: CASSAGRDRGTEKLFF. CDR3 bases: TGTGCCAGCAGTGCAGGCCGGGACAGGGGCACGGAAAAACTGTTTTTT.

Here the CDR3 DNA reads TGTGCCTGGACGGGTGTCTCTGGAAACACCATATATTTT. Translating gives CAWTGVSGNTIYF. The chain joins TRBV30 to TRBJ1-3; the D is unclear. Germline CDR1 is GTSNPN and CDR2 is SVGIG (reference sequence). V lost 4 bases and J lost 0, with 7 bases in between. This CDR3 is 13 amino acids long.

The chain links TRBV4-2 to TRBJ1-2; D not resolved. Germline CDR1 reads LGHNA; CDR2 reads YNFKEQ. The CDR3 is 15 amino acids. The V gene lost 0 bases and the J gene lost 1 base, with 9 bases spanning the gap. The DNA for the CDR3 is TGTGCCAGCAGCCAAGATGCGGCAAGTAACTATGGCTACACCTTC. Its protein is CASSQDAASNYGYTF.

The V call is TRBV5-4, the J call TRBJ1-5; D possibly corresponds to TRBD1 (6 bases). Germline loops: CDR1 SGHNT, CDR2 YYREEE (reference sequence). Trimming removed 0 bases from V and 9 bases from J, with 13 bases in between. The CDR3 spans 14 residues. CDR3 coding DNA: TGTGCCAGCAGCTTGGCCGGGACAAACGTGCCCCAGCATTTT. Protein product: CASSLAGTNVPQHF.

J is TRBJ2-7 and V is TRBV15; 7 bases agree with TRBD2. The V gene end was trimmed by 4 bases and the J gene end by 3 bases; junction bases not matched to a gene: 6. Germline V lookup: CDR1 LNHNV, CDR2 YYDKDF (reference sequence). The CDR3 totals 14 residues. CDR3: CATSISGASYEQYF. For the CDR3, the DNA is TGTGCCACCAGCATAAGCGGGGCGAGCTACGAGCAGTACTTC.

V is TRBV7-8 and J is TRBJ2-4, with D possibly TRBD1 on 6 matching bases. Germline CDR1 and CDR2: SGHVS and FQNEAQ. The CDR3 consists of 18 residues. The germline V and J ends were trimmed by 5 bases and 0 bases, with 20 bases remaining between them. The CDR3 sequence is CASSQRRGSEIAKNIQYF. The CDR3 DNA follows: TGTGCCAGCAGCCAACGAAGGGGGTCAGAAATAGCCAAAAACATTCAGTACTTC.

The chain carries TRBV11-2 and TRBJ2-2; 8 bases match TRBD1. V lost 6 bases to trimming and J lost 3 bases; unmatched junction nucleotides: 6. Looked up from germline, CDR1 is SGHAT and CDR2 is FQNNGV. This CDR3 region has 15 residues. CDR3 bases: TGTGCCAGCAGTAGGACAGGGTCCGACACCGGGGAGCTGTTTTTT. This gives the protein CASSRTGSDTGELFF. Full variable domain (outside the CDR3, taken from reference TRBV11-2 and TRBJ2-2): EAGVAQSPRYKIIEKRQSVAFWCNPISGHATLYWYQQILGQGPKLLIQFQNNGVVDDSQLPKDRFSAERLKGVDSTLKIQPAKLEDSAVYLCASSRTGSDTGELFFGEGSRLTVL.

The chain links TRBV6-1 to TRBJ1-2; D is possibly TRBD1 (5 bases). V gave up 8 bases and J gave up 6 bases, with 10 bases separating them. Per the germline V gene, CDR1 is MNHNS and CDR2 is SASEGT. The CDR3 is 11 residues long. The CDR3 is CASGGVDGYTF. Here the CDR3 DNA reads TGTGCCAGCGGGGGGGTGGATGGCTACACCTTC.

V gene TRBV4-1 combines with J gene TRBJ2-7; 12 bases map to TRBD2. This CDR3 has 15 residues. Trimming took 6 bases from V and 1 from J; bases not matched to a gene: 4. Germline CDR1 and CDR2: MGHRA and YSYEKL. For the CDR3, the DNA is TGCGCCAGCAGTTCCGGACTAGCGGGGTCCTACGAGCAGTACTTC. It encodes CASSSGLAGSYEQYF.

The chain combines TRBV5-1 with TRBJ1-4; 7 bases map to TRBD1. V shed 0 bases, J shed 4 bases, and the junction held 9 bases outside the gene matches. The CDR3 has 17 residues. Germline assignment: CDR1 SGHRS and CDR2 YFSETQ. The CDR3 is CASSLEPRGAVNEKLFF. The CDR3 region has the DNA TGCGCCAGCAGCTTGGAGCCCAGGGGGGCTGTTAATGAAAAACTGTTTTTT.

This sequence joins TRBV7-8 and TRBJ1-2; TRBD1 matches at 9 bases. The V segment lost 5 bases and the J segment 6 bases; nucleotides outside the gene matches: 19. The V gene's germline CDR1 is SGHVS and CDR2 FQNEAQ. The CDR3 spans 18 residues. The CDR3 DNA sequence: TGTGCCAGCAGCCCGAGATCCCGGGACAGGGATCGGGAGGATGGCTACACCTTC. Translation gives CASSPRSRDRDREDGYTF. The whole variable domain, filled in from reference TRBV7-8 and TRBJ1-2, reads GAGVSQSPRYKVAKRGQDVALRCDPISGHVSLFWYQQALGQGPEFLTYFQNEAQLDKSGLPSDRFFAERPEGSVSTLKIQRTQQEDSAVYLCASSPRSRDRDREDGYTFGSGTRLTVV.

J is TRBJ1-5 and V is TRBV5-6; possibly TRBD1 for D (5 bases). The CDR3 has 16 residues. Germline assignment: CDR1 SGHDT and CDR2 YYEEEE. The ends were cut back, 8 bases at V and 3 bases at J, with 21 bases in the middle. DNA of the CDR3: TGTGCCAGTACACCCCAGCCTCAGGGTTCCAATCAGCCCCAGCATTTT. Amino acids: CASTPQPQGSNQPQHF.

The chain carries TRBV28 and TRBJ1-5, with 9 bases aligning to TRBD1. This CDR3 is 15 amino acids long. The junction had 9 bases not matched to a gene; V was cut back by 8 bases and J by 4 bases. Germline loops: CDR1 MDHEN, CDR2 SYDVKM. In DNA, the CDR3 is TGTGCCAGCGGTCTTTGGGACAGGGAAAATCAGCCCCAGCATTTT. Translation: CASGLWDRENQPQHF.

The J gene is TRBJ2-5, the V gene TRBV5-1; 7 bases map to TRBD2. The CDR3 consists of 16 residues. V gave up 0 bases and J gave up 5 bases; unmatched junction bases: 10. The germline V gene encodes CDR1 SGHRS and CDR2 YFSETQ. The CDR3 here is CASSLVHLGGKETQYF. The DNA of the CDR3 is TGCGCCAGCAGCTTGGTTCATTTGGGGGGGAAGGAGACCCAGTACTTC.

The rearrangement uses TRBV5-4 and TRBJ2-6; TRBD1 aligns across 8 bases. The CDR3 spans 17 residues. Trimming at V came to 6 bases and at J to 2 bases, leaving 10 bases not matched to a gene. Germline V gives CDR1 SGHNT, CDR2 YYREEE (reference sequence). DNA of the CDR3: TGTGCCAGCACACCAGGGGGCAGAGGCGCTGGGGCCAACGTCCTGACTTTC. Encoded protein: CASTPGGRGAGANVLTF. The variable domain in full, with the rest retrieved from reference TRBV5-4 and TRBJ2-6, is ETGVTQSPTHLIKTRGQQVTLRCSSQSGHNTVSWYQQALGQGPQFIFQYYREEENGRGNFPPRFSGLQFPNYSSELNVNALELDDSALYLCASTPGGRGAGANVLTFGAGSRLTVL.

This chain uses TRBV9 with TRBJ1-1; D might be TRBD1 (6 bases). The V gene's germline CDR1 is SGDLS and CDR2 YYNGEE. Trimming removed 3 bases from V and 0 bases from J, with 9 bases in between. The CDR3 contains 14 residues. Here the CDR3 DNA reads TGTGCCAGCAGCGAGGGGGTAGTGAACACTGAAGCTTTCTTT. It yields the protein CASSEGVVNTEAFF.

The CDR3 bases are TGTGCCAGCAGCTTAGAGGACAGGGCATCTTACGAGCAGTACTTC. Protein: CASSLEDRASYEQYF. V usage is TRBV5-4 and J usage is TRBJ2-7, with TRBD1 matching 8 bases. The ends lost 2 bases at V and 4 bases at J; junction bases unmatched: 8. The CDR3 loop spans 15 amino acids. CDR1 and CDR2 (germline): SGHNT, YYREEE (reference sequence). Full variable domain (rest looked up from reference TRBV5-4 and TRBJ2-7): ETGVTQSPTHLIKTRGQQVTLRCSSQSGHNTVSWYQQALGQGPQFIFQYYREEENGRGNFPPRFSGLQFPNYSSELNVNALELDDSALYLCASSLEDRASYEQYFGPGTRLTVT.

This chain connects TRBV6-1 to TRBJ1-1; TRBD1 aligns across 11 bases. This CDR3 spans 15 amino acids. V lost 2 bases and J lost 2; bases outside the gene matches: 1. Germline V lookup: CDR1 MNHNS, CDR2 SASEGT. DNA for the CDR3: TGTGCCAGCAGTGAAAGGACAGGGGGCAACACTGAAGCTTTCTTT. Protein: CASSERTGGNTEAFF.

The chain couples TRBV18 to TRBJ1-1; D may be TRBD1 (6 bases). The length of the CDR3 is 13 residues. With 5 bases removed from V and 1 base from J, the gap between germline ends came to 8 bases. Germline CDR1 KGHSH, CDR2 LQKENI. This CDR3 is CASSTDRNTEAFF. For the CDR3, the DNA is TGTGCCAGCTCAACGGACAGGAACACTGAAGCTTTCTTT.

V and J are TRBV18 and TRBJ2-1; D perhaps matches TRBD2 (5 bases). V lost 6 bases and J 4 bases, leaving 16 bases between the germline ends. There are 15 residues in the CDR3. Germline CDR1 KGHSH, CDR2 LQKENI. CDR3 DNA sequence: TGTGCCAGCTCCTTAGGCGGTACGGGGTACAATGAGCAGTTCTTC. Its protein is CASSLGGTGYNEQFF.

The gene calls are TRBV7-9 and TRBJ2-7, with 7 bases fitting TRBD1. Germline loops: CDR1 SEHNR, CDR2 FQNEAQ (reference sequence). V was pared by 4 bases and J by 7 bases, with 10 bases of the junction left unmatched. The CDR3 is made up of 14 amino acids. The CDR3 DNA sequence: TGTGCCAGCAGCTACAGGGGCTTAAGGGGGGAGCAGTACTTC. Its protein is CASSYRGLRGEQYF.